The 32 T cell receptor beta chains presented below share a single source sample, sequenced in a study of blood T cell repertoires in COVID-19. Clones were sequenced by immunoSEQ multiplex PCR, and TCRdb holds only the in-frame ones, with some missing. The sample consists of about 220,000 clones, around 82% of them appearing once. Sequences were obtained from peripheral blood. The receptor source for this set is a human donor in a cohort sampled during active COVID-19.

The J gene is TRBJ1-2, the V gene TRBV6-5; perhaps TRBD1 as D (5 bases). This CDR3 comprises 13 residues. Germline-derived CDR1 and CDR2 are MNHEY and SVGAGI. Between the trimmed V and J ends, which lost 3 bases and 3 bases, there was a span of 8 bases. This chain's CDR3 is CASSYQGDYGYTF. The DNA of the CDR3 is TGTGCCAGCAGTTATCAGGGTGACTATGGCTACACCTTC.

The rearrangement links TRBV28 to TRBJ2-7; TRBD2 aligns across 13 bases. Trimming removed 5 bases from V and 3 bases from J; junction bases left unmatched: 7. Germline assignment: CDR1 MDHEN and CDR2 SYDVKM. The CDR3 is made up of 16 amino acids. CDR3 loop: CASSVRTSGSFYEQYF. The CDR3 nucleotides are TGTGCCAGCAGTGTCCGGACTAGCGGGAGTTTCTACGAGCAGTACTTC.

The genes are TRBV19 and TRBJ2-2, with D possibly being TRBD2 (5 bases). V was trimmed by 4 bases and J by 5 bases, leaving 14 bases between them. CDR1 and CDR2 (germline): LNHDA, SQIVND (reference sequence). The CDR3 runs to 15 residues. The CDR3 protein is CASSTSLGRTGELFF. The CDR3 region has the DNA TGTGCCAGTAGTACCTCCCTTGGGAGAACCGGGGAGCTGTTTTTT.

The V call is TRBV4-2, the J call TRBJ2-3; D gene unclear. There are 15 residues in the CDR3. CDR1 LGHNA and CDR2 YNFKEQ come from the germline V gene. V shed 1 base and J shed 1 base, with 9 bases lying between them. The CDR3 spells CASSQGPRGTDTQYF. The CDR3, as DNA: TGTGCCAGCAGCCAAGGACCCCGGGGCACAGATACGCAGTATTTT.

The chain joins TRBV28 to TRBJ2-2, with D possibly matching TRBD1 (6 bases). The CDR3 spans 16 residues. Germline V gene data show CDR1 as MDHEN and CDR2 as SYDVKM. V lost 8 bases, J lost 0 bases, and 16 bases lay in between. The CDR3: CASADMGATNTGELFF. DNA of the CDR3: TGTGCCAGCGCCGATATGGGGGCCACGAACACCGGGGAGCTGTTTTTT.

This chain joins TRBV11-3 and TRBJ2-2, with D possibly TRBD1 on 6 matching bases. The CDR3 sequence is 15 residues long. The V end was cut by 1 base, the J end by 4 bases, with 10 bases between. Germline V gives CDR1 SGHNT, CDR2 YENEEA. The CDR3 spells CASSLAGESTGELFF. DNA of the CDR3: TGTGCCAGCAGCTTAGCAGGGGAGAGCACCGGGGAGCTGTTTTTT.

The V and J genes are TRBV2 and TRBJ1-6; a possible D gene is TRBD1 (5 bases). V was cut by 1 base and J by 10 bases, with 11 bases left in between. Germline V gives CDR1 SNHLY, CDR2 FYNNEI. The CDR3 is 14 residues long. CDR3 DNA: TGTGCCAGCAGTGAAGAGGGGCTAGGCTCACCCCTCCACTTT. Its translation: CASSEEGLGSPLHF. Complete variable domain (other parts from reference TRBV2 and TRBJ1-6): EPEVTQTPSHQVTQMGQEVILRCVPISNHLYFYWYRQILGQKVEFLVSFYNNEISEKSEIFDDQFSVERPDGSNFTLKIRSTKLEDSAMYFCASSEEGLGSPLHFGNGTRLTVT.

The V call is TRBV9, the J call TRBJ2-6; TRBD2 matches 9 bases. Germline CDR1 and CDR2: SGDLS and YYNGEE. Germline trimming cut 1 base from V and 0 bases from J; bases unmatched to any gene: 5. The CDR3 extends over 18 amino acids. The CDR3 region is CASSVRLAGSSGANVLTF. CDR3 in DNA: TGTGCCAGCAGCGTAAGGCTAGCGGGGAGCTCTGGGGCCAACGTCCTGACTTTC. The variable domain in full, completed from reference TRBV9 and TRBJ2-6, reads DSGVTQTPKHLITATGQRVTLRCSPRSGDLSVYWYQQSLDQGLQFLIQYYNGEERAKGNILERFSAQQFPDLHSELNLSSLELGDSALYFCASSVRLAGSSGANVLTFGAGSRLTVL.

The genes are TRBV5-4 and TRBJ2-6; D gene ambiguous. CDR1 is SGHNT, CDR2 YYREEE, per germline (reference sequence). The CDR3 is 15 residues long. The ends were cut back, 0 bases at V and 2 bases at J, with 6 bases in the middle. CDR3 in amino acids: CASSLELAGANVLTF. For the CDR3, the DNA is TGTGCCAGCAGCTTGGAACTCGCTGGGGCCAACGTCCTGACTTTC.

The CDR3 sequence is CASSQARHGQGYGNTIYF. DNA of the CDR3: TGTGCCAGCAGCCAGGCCCGGCACGGGCAGGGGTATGGAAACACCATATATTTT. This rearrangement joins TRBV3-1 (or the pseudogene TRBV3-2) to TRBJ1-3; D is perhaps TRBD1 (6 bases). Germline V lookup: CDR1 LGHDT, CDR2 YNNKEL (reference sequence). V lost 3 bases, J lost 3 bases, and 21 bases lay in between. The CDR3 contains 18 residues.

This clone has more than one count but fewer than ten. The V and J genes are TRBV5-6 and TRBJ2-1; 8 bases map to TRBD2. Germline values: CDR1 SGHDT, CDR2 YYEEEE. The CDR3 length is 15 residues. The J segment lost 4 bases and the V segment lost 3 bases, leaving 6 bases of the junction unmatched. The chain's CDR3 is CASSSLAGTYNEQFF. The CDR3 DNA follows: TGTGCCAGCAGCTCCTTAGCGGGGACGTACAATGAGCAGTTCTTC.

The J gene is TRBJ2-1, the V gene TRBV12-3 or TRBV12-4; D remains ambiguous. With 3 bases removed from V and 7 bases from J, the gap between germline ends came to 10 bases. The CDR3 sequence is 13 residues long. Written as DNA, the CDR3 is TGTGCCAGCAGTTTTGCAGCGTTGAATGAGCAGTTCTTC. This codes for CASSFAALNEQFF.

The CDR3 spells CASSHPWTANTGELFF. CDR3 DNA: TGTGCCAGCAGCCATCCCTGGACAGCGAACACCGGGGAGCTGTTTTTT. The chain has TRBV3-1 (or the pseudogene TRBV3-2) and TRBJ2-2, with a weak D call TRBD1 (6 bases). V was clipped by 3 bases and J by 0 bases, with 11 bases between them. Germline values: CDR1 LGHDT, CDR2 YNNKEL (reference sequence). The CDR3 has 16 amino acids.

The V call is TRBV9, the J call TRBJ2-3; weak D call: TRBD2 (6 bases). The CDR3 contains 14 residues. The germline V and J ends were trimmed by 4 bases and 3 bases, with 12 bases remaining between them. CDR1 is SGDLS and CDR2 is YYNGEE in the germline V gene. The CDR3 DNA sequence: TGTGCCAGCAGCTTTACGGGGGTAACAGATACGCAGTATTTT. It yields the protein CASSFTGVTDTQYF.

The gene calls are TRBV5-5 and TRBJ1-2; TRBD1 agrees at 7 bases. V trimming: 4 bases; J trimming: 8 bases; junction bases outside the gene matches: 8. Germline assignment: CDR1 SGHKS and CDR2 YYEKEE (reference sequence). The CDR3 covers 13 residues. Written as DNA, the CDR3 is TGTGCCAGCAGCCCACAGGGGCGGAGGGGCTACACCTTC. Residues: CASSPQGRRGYTF. Full variable domain (missing parts from reference TRBV5-5 and TRBJ1-2): DAGVTQSPTHLIKTRGQQVTLRCSPISGHKSVSWYQQVLGQGPQFIFQYYEKEERGRGNFPDRFSARQFPNYSSELNVNALLLGDSALYLCASSPQGRRGYTFGSGTRLTVV.

V usage is TRBV18 and J usage is TRBJ1-1, with 7 nucleotides matching TRBD1. The junction had 4 bases not matched to a gene; V was cut back by 2 bases and J by 10 bases. The CDR3 is 12 residues long. From germline, CDR1 is KGHSH and CDR2 LQKENI. CDR3 amino acids: CASSPGQGGAFF. CDR3 bases: TGTGCCAGCTCACCAGGTCAGGGGGGAGCTTTCTTT. The variable domain in full, completed from reference TRBV18 and TRBJ1-1, reads NAGVMQNPRHLVRRRGQEARLRCSPMKGHSHVYWYRQLPEEGLKFMVYLQKENIIDESGMPKERFSAEFPKEGPSILRIQQVVRGDSAAYFCASSPGQGGAFFGQGTRLTVV.

This clone was seen once. The rearrangement uses TRBV5-6 and TRBJ1-4; D is unresolved. The CDR3 is made up of 15 amino acids. V lost 2 bases to trimming and J lost 0 bases, with 8 bases between them. Germline V lookup: CDR1 SGHDT, CDR2 YYEEEE. The CDR3 region has the DNA TGTGCCAGCAGCTTCTTAGCGGCAACTAATGAAAAACTGTTTTTT. It yields the protein CASSFLAATNEKLFF.

V is TRBV7-8 and J is TRBJ1-2; TRBD1 aligns across 8 bases. This CDR3 region has 15 residues. CDR1 is SGHVS, CDR2 FQNEAQ, per germline. V was clipped by 4 bases and J by 4 bases; unmatched bases: 8. The CDR3 region is CASSYTGGSGYGYTF. CDR3 nucleotide sequence: TGTGCCAGCAGCTATACAGGGGGATCGGGCTATGGCTACACCTTC.

The genes are TRBV27 and TRBJ2-3; 8 nucleotides agree with TRBD2. This CDR3 region has 16 residues. Germline V gives CDR1 MNHEY, CDR2 SMNVEV (reference sequence). V shed 0 bases and J 3 bases; nucleotides not matched to a gene: 5. The CDR3, as DNA: TGTGCCAGCAGTTTATCGAACGGGGGGGGTACAGATACGCAGTATTTT. Encoded protein: CASSLSNGGGTDTQYF.

The chain links TRBV4-2 to TRBJ2-7; 9 bases fit TRBD1. This CDR3 comprises 14 residues. Unmatched junction bases numbered 1, after V lost 2 bases and J lost 2 bases. Germline-derived CDR1 and CDR2 are LGHNA and YNFKEQ. In DNA form, the CDR3 reads TGTGCCAGCAGCCAACGGGACAGGGCCTACGAGCAGTACTTC. This gives the protein CASSQRDRAYEQYF.

This clone occurred many times. The rearrangement uses TRBV7-6 and TRBJ1-6; D is unresolved. The V and J ends lost 5 bases and 7 bases respectively, with 12 bases between them. Germline V gives CDR1 SGHVS, CDR2 FNYEAQ. The CDR3 contains 14 residues. CDR3 loop: CASSRRTGNSPLHF. CDR3 nucleotide sequence: TGTGCCAGCAGCCGCCGGACTGGGAATTCACCCCTCCACTTT.

This clone was found once. The chain joins TRBV7-2 to TRBJ1-6; D unclear. Trimming shortened V by 7 bases and J by 0 bases, and 16 bases separated the two germline ends. There are 17 residues in the CDR3. From germline, CDR1 is SGHTA and CDR2 FQGNSA. The CDR3 nucleotides are TGTGCCAGCATGCTACTACGGATTAGCTCCTATAATTCACCCCTCCACTTT. Its protein product is CASMLLRISSYNSPLHF.

The J gene is TRBJ1-4, the V gene TRBV2; TRBD1 matches at 7 bases. The V segment lost 8 bases and the J segment 8 bases; nucleotides outside the gene matches: 11. The CDR3 is 14 amino acids. Germline V lookup: CDR1 SNHLY, CDR2 FYNNEI. The CDR3 nucleotides are TGTGCCAGCTCGGGGGACAGAGGGGCGGAAAAACTGTTTTTT. Amino acid sequence: CASSGDRGAEKLFF.

V gene TRBV11-2 combines with J gene TRBJ2-1; 16 positions agree with TRBD2. From germline, CDR1 is SGHAT and CDR2 FQNNGV. V lost 4 bases and J lost 10; bases outside the gene matches: 4. CDR3 length: 15 amino acids. CDR3 sequence (DNA): TGTGCCAGCAGCTCAGGGACTAGCGGGAGGGAAGAGCAGTTCTTC. Encoded protein: CASSSGTSGREEQFF. Full variable domain (rest looked up from reference TRBV11-2 and TRBJ2-1): EAGVAQSPRYKIIEKRQSVAFWCNPISGHATLYWYQQILGQGPKLLIQFQNNGVVDDSQLPKDRFSAERLKGVDSTLKIQPAKLEDSAVYLCASSSGTSGREEQFFGPGTRLTVL.

V usage is TRBV4-1 and J usage is TRBJ1-2; possibly TRBD1 for D (5 bases). Germline CDR1 and CDR2: MGHRA and YSYEKL. V lost 4 bases and J lost 3, with 15 bases in between. This CDR3 is 15 amino acids long. The CDR3 nucleotides read TGCGCCAGCAGCCCCAAGTGGGGCCGGGACTATGGCTACACCTTC. Its translation is CASSPKWGRDYGYTF.

The V gene is TRBV7-2, the J gene TRBJ1-6; D is perhaps TRBD1 (5 bases). This CDR3 has 15 amino acids. Trimming removed 1 base from V and 10 bases from J, with 14 bases in between. Germline V gene data show CDR1 as SGHTA and CDR2 as FQGNSA. This CDR3 is CASSLEGLTGSPLHF. CDR3 coding DNA: TGTGCCAGCAGCTTAGAGGGACTTACGGGGTCACCCCTCCACTTT.

The chain combines TRBV5-1 with TRBJ2-7; 8 bases agree with TRBD1. Germline V gene lookup returns CDR1 SGHRS and CDR2 YFSETQ. The CDR3 runs 16 residues. The J segment lost 0 bases and the V segment lost 3 bases, leaving 8 bases of the junction unmatched. CDR3 sequence: CASSSADRGYSYEQYF. CDR3 DNA: TGCGCCAGCAGCTCCGCTGACAGGGGATACTCCTACGAGCAGTACTTC.

The chain combines TRBV7-6 with TRBJ1-1; 8 bases match TRBD1. V lost 1 base, J lost 4 bases, and 8 bases stayed unmatched. Germline loops: CDR1 SGHVS, CDR2 FNYEAQ. The CDR3 covers 16 residues. CDR3 nucleotide sequence: TGTGCCAGCAGCTTAGTACAGGGGGGCAGGGGCACTGAAGCTTTCTTT. Encoded protein: CASSLVQGGRGTEAFF.

The rearrangement joins TRBV6-2 or TRBV6-3 to TRBJ2-7, with D possibly matching TRBD1 (6 bases). CDR3 size: 14 residues. CDR1 and CDR2 from the germline V gene are MNHEY and SVGEGT. The ends were cut back, 5 bases at V and 4 bases at J, with 15 bases in the middle. CDR3 sequence reads: CASSNHRDTYEQYF. CDR3 DNA sequence: TGTGCCAGCAGTAACCACAGGGATACTTACGAGCAGTACTTC.

This clone has more than one count but fewer than ten. Other DNA sequences in the same sample also yield this CDR3. J is TRBJ1-2 and V is TRBV7-3; 7 bases line up with TRBD1. CDR3 size: 13 residues. Losses at the gene ends were 6 bases for V and 3 bases for J; bases not matched to a gene: 4. Germline lookup yields CDR1 SGHTA and CDR2 FQGTGA. CDR3 nucleotides: TGTGCCAGCAGTCCCGACAGGGACTATGGCTACACCTTC. Translating it yields CASSPDRDYGYTF.

This chain uses TRBV12-1 with TRBJ2-7; the table's D call of TRBD1 was not tested on the DNA. TRBV12-1 has pseudogene status. The CDR3 extends over 13 amino acids. CDR3 in amino acids: CASSPGQGGEQYF. The CDR3 DNA follows: TGTGCCAGCAGCCCCGGACAGGGAGGCGAGCAGTACTTC.

V gene TRBV28 combines with J gene TRBJ1-5; D might be TRBD1 (6 bases). Between the trimmed V and J ends, which lost 4 bases and 7 bases, there was a span of 26 bases. Germline values: CDR1 MDHEN, CDR2 SYDVKM. The CDR3 totals 18 residues. CDR3 DNA sequence: TGTGCCAGCAGTTCCCATCCGATAAACCCCAGGGGAAGGCAGCCCCAGCATTTT. It encodes CASSSHPINPRGRQPQHF. Variable domain in full (rest from reference TRBV28 and TRBJ1-5): DVKVTQSSRYLVKRTGEKVFLECVQDMDHENMFWYRQDPGLGLRLIYFSYDVKMKEKGDIPEGYSVSREKKERFSLILESASTNQTSMYLCASSSHPINPRGRQPQHFGDGTRLSIL.